The T cell receptor (beta chain) described here comes from a study of cytomegalovirus exposure and HLA in healthy donors. With 60 Vbeta and 13 Jbeta primers, the PCR was carried out. Libraries were prepared by immunoSEQ multiplex PCR; TCRdb keeps only in-frame clonotypes and omits some of them. The table includes roughly 130,000 clones, more than 60% detected once. In germline, CDR1 is SGHNT, CDR2 YENEEA. The V end lost 6 bases, the J end lost 6 bases, and 16 bases lay between the germline ends. The CDR3 covers 14 residues. A few counts support this clone. This chain links TRBV11-3 with TRBJ2-3; D is perhaps TRBD2 (6 bases). The specimen was PBMCs. The sequence came from a male donor in good health and CMV-seronegative. CDR3 coding DNA: TGTGCCAGCAGATTAACGAGAGGGAGGGATACGCAGTATTTT. It translates to CASRLTRGRDTQYF.